The 25 T cell receptor beta chains reported below all come from one sample, sequenced in a study of Graves' ophthalmopathy and Graves' hyperthyroidism. The authors amplified TCR beta CDR3 regions, and they did so from RNA transcripts for repertoire sequencing. An initial RT-PCR round employing HTBI primers preceded a second-round multiplex PCR. Each CDR3 protein is one row after TCRdb ran MiXCR on the multiplex PCR reads. Of 200,000 to 300,000 distinct CDR3 sequences in the sample, around 50% were seen once. The sequenced sample was peripheral blood. Every receptor here comes from an adult man with Graves' ophthalmopathy.

The V call is TRBV9, the J call TRBJ2-2; possible D gene TRBD2, 5 bases. The CDR3 has 16 amino acids. The V gene lost 4 bases and the J gene lost 6 bases, with 19 bases spanning the gap. Germline values: CDR1 SGDLS, CDR2 YYNGEE. The CDR3 region is CASSLNPGRLSGELFF. DNA of the CDR3: TGTGCCAGCAGCTTAAATCCGGGGAGATTATCCGGGGAGCTGTTTTTT.

This clonotype was seen at least ten times. The chain uses TRBV29-1 and TRBJ2-6; 7 nucleotides agree with TRBD1. V shed 5 bases, J shed 2 bases, and the junction held 6 bases outside the gene matches. CDR3 size: 15 residues. CDR1 SQVTM and CDR2 ANQGSEA come from the germline V gene. In DNA form, the CDR3 reads TGCAGCGTTCTGCTAACAGGGGCTGGGGCCAACGTCCTGACTTTC. Protein product: CSVLLTGAGANVLTF.

This chain connects TRBV4-3 to TRBJ2-2; TRBD1 matches at 7 bases. The CDR3 extends over 17 amino acids. Looked up from germline, CDR1 is LGHNA and CDR2 is YSLEER. The junction had 8 bases not matched to a gene; V was cut back by 4 bases and J by 0 bases. CDR3 coding DNA: TGCGCCAGCAGCCTAGACAGGGAATTCGCGAACACCGGGGAGCTGTTTTTT. Translated, it gives CASSLDREFANTGELFF.

This clonotype showed up many times. The CDR3 is CASSNSGDMSEQYF. As DNA, the CDR3 is TGTGCCAGCAGTAACTCGGGAGATATGTCCGAGCAGTACTTC. This chain joins TRBV25-1 and TRBJ2-7, with a weak D call TRBD2 (6 bases). The CDR3 is made up of 14 amino acids. The V and J ends lost 5 bases and 6 bases respectively, with 17 bases between them. CDR1 and CDR2 (germline): MGHDK, SYGVNS.

This clonotype was seen more than once but under ten times. The genes are TRBV25-1 and TRBJ2-7; D is unclear. Germline V CDR1 and CDR2: MGHDK, SYGVNS. This CDR3 spans 16 amino acids. V lost 6 bases to trimming and J lost 3 bases, with 21 bases between them. The chain's CDR3 is CASSHGTLGIGYEQYF. For the CDR3, the DNA is TGTGCCAGCAGCCACGGCACCCTAGGGATTGGCTACGAGCAGTACTTC.

This clonotype was recorded many times. The chain uses TRBV7-9 and TRBJ1-4; 7 bases match TRBD1. Germline CDR1 and CDR2: SEHNR and FQNEAQ (reference sequence). This CDR3 is 14 amino acids long. The ends lost 1 base at V and 8 bases at J; junction bases unmatched: 4. Written as DNA, the CDR3 is TGTGCCAGCAGCTTAGGACAGGGAAACGAAAAACTGTTTTTT. Protein product: CASSLGQGNEKLFF.

V is TRBV9 and J is TRBJ2-2; no clear D gene. Germline loops: CDR1 SGDLS, CDR2 YYNGEE. This CDR3 spans 12 amino acids. The V and J ends lost 1 base and 8 bases respectively, with 6 bases between them. CDR3 protein: CASSVNQGELFF. The CDR3 coding sequence is TGTGCCAGCAGCGTAAACCAGGGGGAGCTGTTTTTT.

This clonotype has only a few counts. The genes are TRBV12-3 or TRBV12-4 and TRBJ1-5; the match to TRBD1 covers 8 bases. V dropped 6 bases and J dropped 1; count of bases not matched to a gene: 5. CDR3 length: 15 amino acids. CDR3 sequence reads: CASSLTGGSNQPQHF. CDR3 nucleotides: TGTGCCAGCAGCCTAACAGGGGGGAGCAATCAGCCCCAGCATTTT.

The chain links TRBV20-1 to TRBJ2-7; TRBD2 agrees at 7 bases. Germline V CDR1 and CDR2: DFQATT, SNEGSKA (reference sequence). V gave up 6 bases and J gave up 8 bases; unmatched junction bases: 7. This CDR3 is 11 amino acids long. The CDR3: CSATGLVQQYF. CDR3 in DNA: TGCAGTGCGACCGGACTAGTTCAGCAGTACTTC.

The chain has TRBV29-1 and TRBJ1-4; D may be TRBD1 (5 bases). Germline V CDR1 and CDR2: SQVTM, ANQGSEA. This CDR3 has 14 amino acids. In nucleotides, the CDR3 is TGCAGTGCTAGTGCTCAGGGTGAAAGTGAAAAACTGTTTTTT. Protein product: CSASAQGESEKLFF.

The chain combines TRBV25-1 with TRBJ1-2; TRBD1 matches 10 bases. The trim removed 5 bases at V and 3 bases at J, leaving 6 bases unmatched. Germline V CDR1 and CDR2: MGHDK, SYGVNS. The CDR3 has 15 amino acids. The CDR3 DNA reads TGTGCCAGCAGTTCTCCGGGACAGGGGTACTATGGCTACACCTTC. This translates into CASSSPGQGYYGYTF.

There are a few counts of this clonotype. The chain couples TRBV29-1 to TRBJ2-7; D gene ambiguous. The CDR3 runs to 11 residues. In germline, CDR1 is SQVTM, CDR2 ANQGSEA. The V and J ends lost 2 bases and 3 bases respectively, with 5 bases between them. CDR3 in amino acids: CSVERNYEQYF. CDR3 nucleotide sequence: TGCAGCGTTGAACGAAACTACGAGCAGTACTTC.

The chain has TRBV9 and TRBJ2-7; tentatively, D is TRBD1 or TRBD2 (6 bases each). V shed 4 bases and J shed 2 bases, with 16 bases lying between them. The CDR3 totals 15 residues. In germline, CDR1 is SGDLS, CDR2 YYNGEE. The CDR3 loop is CASSQGPGAAYEQYF. The CDR3, as DNA: TGTGCCAGCAGCCAAGGTCCGGGGGCCGCCTACGAGCAGTACTTC.

This chain joins TRBV7-6 and TRBJ2-7, with 10 bases that match TRBD2. CDR1 SGHVS and CDR2 FNYEAQ come from the germline V gene. V dropped 8 bases and J dropped 1; count of bases not matched to a gene: 8. This CDR3 contains 15 residues. The CDR3 spells CASGSTSGPSYEQYF. The CDR3 bases are TGTGCCAGCGGCTCGACTAGCGGGCCTTCCTACGAGCAGTACTTC.

This clonotype was recorded at least ten times. The chain links TRBV27 to TRBJ1-2, with no clear D. The germline CDR1 and CDR2 sequences are MNHEY and SMNVEV (reference sequence). The CDR3 runs 13 residues. Trimming left V 3 bases short and J 4 bases short, with 9 bases between. CDR3 nucleotide sequence: TGTGCCAGCAGTTTTCGGCGGCGCTATGGCTACACCTTC. Amino acid sequence: CASSFRRRYGYTF.

This rearrangement joins TRBV12-3 or TRBV12-4 to TRBJ1-4; D is uncertain. CDR3 size: 13 residues. V gave up 3 bases and J gave up 11 bases, with 13 bases separating them. The CDR3 is CASSFSTEAKLFF. CDR3 nucleotides: TGTGCCAGCAGTTTCAGTACGGAGGCGAAACTGTTTTTT.

As concerns this clonotype: A much larger clonotype is one base distant, so this may be a read error. This CDR3 reads CAIGGRQPQHF. The CDR3 DNA sequence: TGTGCCATCGGGGGGAGGCAGCCCCAGCATTTT. This chain connects TRBV10-3 to TRBJ1-5, with TRBD1 as a possible D gene (5 bases). The CDR3 extends over 11 amino acids. Germline values: CDR1 ENHRY, CDR2 SYGVKD. Trimming took off 8 bases at V and 7 bases at J, with 9 bases between the two ends.

The chain uses TRBV28 and TRBJ2-5, with 10 bases aligning to TRBD1. CDR1 MDHEN and CDR2 SYDVKM come from the germline V gene. The CDR3 is made up of 14 amino acids. With V trimmed by 6 bases and J by 4 bases, 5 bases remained unmatched. This CDR3 reads CASSGGTGVETQYF. The CDR3 DNA reads as TGTGCCAGCAGCGGAGGGACAGGGGTAGAGACCCAGTACTTC.

V and J are TRBV12-3 or TRBV12-4 and TRBJ1-1; perhaps TRBD1 as D (6 bases). Trimming left V 2 bases short and J 4 bases short, with 11 bases between. This CDR3 has 14 residues. CDR3: CASSLLGASTEAFF. The CDR3 bases are TGTGCCAGCAGTTTATTGGGGGCGAGCACTGAAGCTTTCTTT.

The V gene is TRBV20-1, the J gene TRBJ1-1; D is possibly TRBD1 (6 bases). Between the trimmed V and J ends, which lost 6 bases and 4 bases, there was a span of 30 bases. Germline V gene sequence: CDR1 DFQATT, CDR2 SNEGSKA (reference sequence). The CDR3 consists of 18 residues. The DNA of the CDR3 is TGCAGTGCCAGCACTCGCTTCTCCGGGGGCGCCGTGAGCACTGAAGCTTTCTTT. Translating it yields CSASTRFSGGAVSTEAFF.

V and J are TRBV9 and TRBJ1-6; D ambiguous. Germline CDR1 SGDLS, CDR2 YYNGEE. The V and J ends lost 4 bases and 11 bases respectively, with 7 bases between them. This CDR3 contains 11 residues. The CDR3 is CASSPEAPLHF. The CDR3 nucleotides are TGTGCCAGCAGCCCCGAGGCACCCCTCCACTTT.

This clonotype was seen a single time. This chain uses TRBV11-2 with TRBJ2-7, with D perhaps TRBD1 (6 bases). This CDR3 contains 14 residues. V gave up 6 bases and J gave up 0 bases, with 12 bases separating them. Germline CDR1 and CDR2: SGHAT and FQNNGV. This CDR3 is CASRRQANSYEQYF. The CDR3 DNA follows: TGTGCCAGCAGGAGACAGGCCAACTCCTACGAGCAGTACTTC.

As DNA, the CDR3 is TGTGCCACCAGTGATCAAACAGGTGGATGGCAGCCCCAGCATTTT. Its translation: CATSDQTGGWQPQHF. This sequence joins TRBV24-1 and TRBJ1-5; TRBD1 might be the D (5 bases). Germline CDR1 and CDR2: KGHDR and SFDVKD. V dropped 3 bases and J dropped 7 bases, with 15 bases sitting between them. This CDR3 is 15 amino acids long.

The V call is TRBV6-5, the J call TRBJ2-7; D possibly corresponds to TRBD1 (6 bases). V was cut by 0 bases and J by 2 bases, with 11 bases left in between. There are 15 residues in the CDR3. The germline CDR1 and CDR2 sequences are MNHEY and SVGAGI. CDR3 sequence (DNA): TGTGCCAGCAGTTACTCTTGGACAGCAACCTACGAGCAGTACTTC. Translated, it gives CASSYSWTATYEQYF.

The sample holds a few counts of this clonotype. The rearrangement joins TRBV6-4 to TRBJ2-7, with 7 bases that match TRBD2. The CDR3 contains 14 residues. Germline trimming cut 5 bases from V and 2 bases from J; bases unmatched to any gene: 6. Germline assignment: CDR1 MRHNA and CDR2 SNTAGT. The CDR3 protein is CASSPQRGTYEQYF. CDR3 in DNA: TGTGCCAGCAGTCCCCAGCGGGGCACCTACGAGCAGTACTTC.